These 15 T cell receptor beta chains share one sample of origin, sequenced in a study of cytomegalovirus exposure and HLA in healthy donors. A multiplex PCR was run with 60 Vbeta primers and 13 Jbeta primers. Profiling relied on immunoSEQ multiplex PCR, and the TCRdb table lists in-frame clones only, not all of them. This sample carries roughly 71,000 clones, with over 4% going to the ten biggest clones. The material sequenced was PBMCs. Receptors originate from a woman aged 35 to 49 in good health and CMV-seropositive.

This chain uses TRBV7-8 with TRBJ2-2; weak D call: TRBD2 (6 bases). Germline values: CDR1 SGHVS, CDR2 FQNEAQ. This CDR3 region has 16 residues. V lost 5 bases and J lost 4, with 17 bases in between. CDR3 bases: TGTGCCAGCAGCCTCCGGGGGACCGGGGGCACCGGGGAGCTGTTTTTT. This sequence encodes CASSLRGTGGTGELFF.

This chain joins TRBV12-5 and TRBJ1-2; 8 bases map to TRBD1. There are 16 residues in the CDR3. V lost 0 bases, J lost 2 bases, and 5 bases stayed unmatched. Per the germline V gene, CDR1 is LGHNT and CDR2 is FRNRAP. The CDR3, as DNA: TGTGCTAGTGGTTTGGTACTGGGACAGGAGAACTATGGCTACACCTTC. This translates into CASGLVLGQENYGYTF.

The chain has TRBV5-6 and TRBJ1-2, with 7 bases identical to TRBD1. V trimming: 4 bases; J trimming: 8 bases; junction bases outside the gene matches: 8. CDR3 size: 13 residues. From germline, CDR1 is SGHDT and CDR2 YYEEEE. This CDR3 reads CASSPDRAGGYTF. CDR3 in DNA: TGTGCCAGCAGCCCCGACAGGGCTGGAGGCTACACCTTC.

The chain uses TRBV4-2 and TRBJ2-7; 11 bases match TRBD2. V dropped 4 bases and J dropped 0; count of bases not matched to a gene: 8. This CDR3 has 17 amino acids. Germline loops: CDR1 LGHNA, CDR2 YNFKEQ. In DNA, the CDR3 is TGTGCCAGCAGCCGAGATGGCGGGACTAGCGGCTCCTACGAGCAGTACTTC. This encodes CASSRDGGTSGSYEQYF.

V gene TRBV11-3 combines with J gene TRBJ2-3; a possible D gene is TRBD2 (6 bases). There are 15 residues in the CDR3. V was clipped by 1 base and J by 3 bases, with 11 bases between them. The germline V gene has CDR1 SGHNT and CDR2 YENEEA. The CDR3 spells CASSLGLADTDTQYF. In DNA form, the CDR3 reads TGTGCCAGCAGCTTAGGTTTAGCGGATACAGATACGCAGTATTTT.

J is TRBJ2-5 and V is TRBV16, with 9 bases lining up with TRBD1. Germline V gene sequence: CDR1 KGHSY, CDR2 FQNENV. V trimming: 0 bases; J trimming: 3 bases; junction bases outside the gene matches: 2. The CDR3 runs 15 residues. This CDR3 reads CASSQSGTGKETQYF. For the CDR3, the DNA is TGTGCCAGCAGCCAATCTGGGACAGGGAAAGAGACCCAGTACTTC.

The chain uses TRBV5-1 and TRBJ2-1; D unclear. V dropped 1 base and J dropped 6 bases, with 5 bases sitting between them. Germline-derived CDR1 and CDR2 are SGHRS and YFSETQ. The CDR3 spans 12 residues. The CDR3 reads CASSLSSNEQFF. The CDR3 DNA sequence: TGCGCCAGCAGCTTGTCTAGCAATGAGCAGTTCTTC.

CDR3 residues: CASSTGVRGSEAFF. In nucleotides, the CDR3 is TGTGCCAGCAGTACAGGGGTGAGGGGGTCTGAAGCTTTCTTT. The rearrangement uses TRBV6-5 and TRBJ1-1, with 7 nucleotides matching TRBD1. The CDR3 totals 14 residues. Trimming at V came to 5 bases and at J to 6 bases, leaving 9 bases not matched to a gene. Germline-derived CDR1 and CDR2 are MNHEY and SVGAGI.

This chain links TRBV5-6 with TRBJ2-7; TRBD2 might be the D (5 bases). Germline CDR1 reads SGHDT; CDR2 reads YYEEEE. V lost 0 bases to trimming and J lost 2 bases, with 9 bases between them. The CDR3 runs 14 residues. This CDR3 is CASSLGPGTYEQYF. The CDR3 bases are TGTGCCAGCAGCTTGGGTCCGGGGACCTACGAGCAGTACTTC.

J is TRBJ2-3 and V is TRBV4-3, with D possibly matching TRBD2 (6 bases). Trimming pared 2 bases from V and 3 bases from J, leaving 15 bases between. This CDR3 has 16 residues. Germline loops: CDR1 LGHNA, CDR2 YSLEER. The CDR3 DNA is TGCGCCAGCAGCCAACGGGACTTTCGCGCTACAGATACGCAGTATTTT. Protein product: CASSQRDFRATDTQYF.

The J gene is TRBJ2-1, the V gene TRBV29-1; perhaps TRBD2 as D (6 bases). From germline, CDR1 is SQVTM and CDR2 ANQGSEA. CDR3 length: 14 residues. Trimming pared 7 bases from V and 4 bases from J, leaving 17 bases between. Here the CDR3 DNA reads TGCAGCGAGTACCCGGGAGTGGGATACAATGAGCAGTTCTTC. It is translated as CSEYPGVGYNEQFF.

The CDR3 coding sequence is TGTGCCTCTAGCGGGGGGGCCGGGGAGACCCAGTACTTC. Amino acids: CASSGGAGETQYF. This sequence joins TRBV10-3 and TRBJ2-5, with 12 bases aligning to TRBD2. The J segment lost 5 bases and the V segment lost 11 bases, leaving 6 bases of the junction unmatched. CDR1 is ENHRY, CDR2 SYGVKD, per germline. The CDR3 extends over 13 amino acids.

V and J are TRBV11-2 and TRBJ2-7, with D hard to call. Germline values: CDR1 SGHAT, CDR2 FQNNGV. This CDR3 region has 14 residues. The ends were cut back, 0 bases at V and 1 base at J, with 7 bases in the middle. CDR3 loop: CASSLDFRSYEQYF. Written as DNA, the CDR3 is TGTGCCAGCAGCTTAGATTTCAGGTCCTACGAGCAGTACTTC.

The J gene is TRBJ2-7, the V gene TRBV6-6, with D tentatively TRBD1 (6 bases). There are 13 residues in the CDR3. The V end lost 10 bases, the J end lost 3 bases, and 16 bases lay between the germline ends. The germline gives CDR1 MNHNY, CDR2 SVGAGI (reference sequence). CDR3 in amino acids: CATIDRQNYEQYF. For the CDR3, the DNA is TGTGCCACGATAGACAGGCAAAACTACGAGCAGTACTTC.

The chain links TRBV2 to TRBJ2-3, with 9 nucleotides matching TRBD1. Germline lookup yields CDR1 SNHLY and CDR2 FYNNEI. The length of the CDR3 is 15 residues. After removal of 4 bases from V and 6 bases from J, the junction contained 8 bases not matched to a gene. Here the CDR3 reads CASSVGRTGVDTQYF. CDR3 coding DNA: TGTGCCAGCAGTGTAGGAAGGACAGGGGTGGATACGCAGTATTTT.